This T cell receptor (beta chain) was obtained from a study of shared clonotypes between healthy human individuals. Trimming shortened V by 1 base and J by 2 bases, and 12 bases separated the two germline ends. Germline loops: CDR1 SGHTA, CDR2 FQGNSA. The CDR3 sequence is 15 residues long. This clone was detected only a few times. Original methodology: There were no quality scores in the junction-only immunoSEQ sequences, so filtering differed. Generated by immunoSEQ multiplex PCR, the TCRdb table keeps only in-frame clones and is missing some. That table is the source of V, J and clone size, and D and trimming were worked out from the DNA. The sample consists of 600,000 to 700,000 clones, around 78% of them appearing once.

The chain combines TRBV7-2 with TRBJ2-7; D is perhaps TRBD2 (6 bases). The sequence was obtained from a woman aged 30 to 39 in good health. Sample: memory CD4+ T cells sorted from blood. Documented subset: CD45RA-negative fraction. Here the CDR3 reads CASSLVWGETYEQYF. CDR3 in DNA: TGTGCCAGCAGCTTAGTGTGGGGGGAGACCTACGAGCAGTACTTC.